This T cell receptor (beta chain) was recovered during a study of shared clonotypes between healthy human individuals. The study's findings and limits: Unshared clonotypes carried lower generation probabilities than those common to all four donors.

The method was immunoSEQ multiplex PCR; TCRdb's version includes in-frame clones alone and lacks a portion of them. Here the sample spans millions of clones, around nine tenths being singletons. A note on this clone: What it recognizes is unknown.

The germline gives CDR1 SNHLY, CDR2 FYNNEI. The ends lost 8 bases at V and 4 bases at J; junction bases unmatched: 9. The CDR3 loop spans 15 amino acids. The chain recombines TRBV2 with TRBJ2-5; 11 positions agree with TRBD1. The material sequenced was naive CD4+ T cells sorted from blood. Subset given: CD45RA+ positively selected. The receptor comes from a man aged 18 to 30 in good health. CDR3 protein: CASGPGQGALETQYF. The CDR3 DNA sequence: TGTGCCAGCGGACCAGGACAGGGGGCTTTAGAGACCCAGTACTTC.